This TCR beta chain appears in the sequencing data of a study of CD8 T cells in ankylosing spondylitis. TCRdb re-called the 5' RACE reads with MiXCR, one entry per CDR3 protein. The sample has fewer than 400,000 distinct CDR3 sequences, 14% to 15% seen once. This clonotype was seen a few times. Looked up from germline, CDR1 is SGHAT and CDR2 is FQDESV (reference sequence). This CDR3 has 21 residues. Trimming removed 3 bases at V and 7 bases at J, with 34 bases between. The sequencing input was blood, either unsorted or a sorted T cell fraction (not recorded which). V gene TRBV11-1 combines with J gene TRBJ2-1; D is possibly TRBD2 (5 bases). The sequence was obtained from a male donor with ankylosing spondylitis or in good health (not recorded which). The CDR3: CASSFEARRAFPDKSGNEQFF. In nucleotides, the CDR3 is TGTGCCAGCAGCTTCGAGGCCAGGCGGGCGTTCCCTGATAAAAGTGGTAATGAGCAGTTCTTC.